These 4 T cell receptor beta chains were all obtained from the same sample, sequenced in a study of blood T cells in healthy people across ages (dated by TCRdb to between 2015 and 2016). Receptor amplification or capture employed 5' RACE. The run used an Illumina HiSeq 2500. The second PCR ran for about 6 to 11 cycles and used a J-beta primer mix along with a sample-barcoded 5' primer. TCRdb took the public reads, trimmed them with fastp at Q25, ran MiXCR for clone calling and kept in-frame beta chains. Rows are unified per CDR3 protein, each entry keeping the most common DNA and genes. The sample yields about 680,000 distinct CDR3 sequences; 49% were counted once. The ten most abundant clones make up around a third of the sample. Specimen: blood. The receptors here all came from a woman in her sixties or seventies in good health.

The rearrangement links TRBV3-1 to TRBJ1-6; no clear D gene. The germline CDR1 and CDR2 sequences are LGHDT and YNNKEL (reference sequence). The V gene lost 2 bases and the J gene lost 8 bases, with 1 base spanning the gap. The CDR3 runs 11 residues. CDR3: CASSQHSPLHF. The DNA of the CDR3 is TGTGCCAGCAGCCAACATTCACCCCTCCACTTT.

This clonotype was seen a handful of times. This rearrangement joins TRBV15 to TRBJ2-7, with a weak D call TRBD1 (5 bases). V dropped 1 base and J dropped 4 bases, with 14 bases sitting between them. The CDR3 has 15 amino acids. CDR1 LNHNV and CDR2 YYDKDF come from the germline V gene (reference sequence). The CDR3 loop is CATSRAPGLQYEQYF. The CDR3 nucleotides read TGTGCCACCAGCAGAGCGCCAGGGCTCCAGTACGAGCAGTACTTC.

This chain connects TRBV7-2 to TRBJ2-1; possibly TRBD1 or TRBD2 for D (5 bases each). Germline CDR1 reads SGHTA; CDR2 reads FQGNSA. This CDR3 contains 17 residues. V lost 0 bases to trimming and J lost 2 bases, with 14 bases between them. CDR3 DNA sequence: TGTGCCAGCAGCTTAGCGCCCAGCGGACACACCTACAATGAGCAGTTCTTC. It is translated as CASSLAPSGHTYNEQFF.

The V gene is TRBV28, the J gene TRBJ2-1; possibly TRBD1 or TRBD2 for D (6 bases each). The germline V gene encodes CDR1 MDHEN and CDR2 SYDVKM. This CDR3 has 15 amino acids. V was cut by 2 bases and J by 3 bases, with 11 bases left in between. For the CDR3, the DNA is TGTGCCAGCAGTTTAGGGGGGCCGCACTACAATGAGCAGTTCTTC. This codes for CASSLGGPHYNEQFF. Based on the CDR3 plus reference TRBV28 and TRBJ2-1, the full variable domain is DVKVTQSSRYLVKRTGEKVFLECVQDMDHENMFWYRQDPGLGLRLIYFSYDVKMKEKGDIPEGYSVSREKKERFSLILESASTNQTSMYLCASSLGGPHYNEQFFGPGTRLTVL.